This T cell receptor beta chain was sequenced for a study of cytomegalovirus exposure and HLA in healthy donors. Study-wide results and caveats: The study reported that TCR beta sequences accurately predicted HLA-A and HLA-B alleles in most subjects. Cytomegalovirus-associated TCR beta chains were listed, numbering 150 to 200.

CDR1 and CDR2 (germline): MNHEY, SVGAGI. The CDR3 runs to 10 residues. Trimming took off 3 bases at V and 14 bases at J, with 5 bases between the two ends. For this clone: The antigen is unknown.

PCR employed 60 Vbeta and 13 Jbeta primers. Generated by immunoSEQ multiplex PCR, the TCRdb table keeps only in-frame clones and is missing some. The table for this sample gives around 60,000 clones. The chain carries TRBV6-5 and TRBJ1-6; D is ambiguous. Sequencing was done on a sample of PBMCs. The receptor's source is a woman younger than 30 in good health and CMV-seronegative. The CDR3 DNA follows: TGTGCCAGCAGTTATCTATCCCTCCACTTT. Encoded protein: CASSYLSLHF.